This TCR beta chain was captured in a study of T cell repertoires in cytomegalovirus infection. Germline loops: CDR1 SGHTA, CDR2 FQGNSA. The length of the CDR3 is 15 residues. Trimming left V 1 base short and J 2 bases short, with 12 bases between. Study results and caveats: There were HLA-C-restricted CMV-specific TCR beta clonotypes dominating the ex vivo response.

This clonotype was detected many times. Its target is unknown. Each CDR3 protein gets one entry after TCRdb re-called the reads with MiXCR. The data hold 230,000 or so distinct CDR3 sequences, with over 15% observed a single time. The gene calls are TRBV7-2 and TRBJ2-7; D uncertain. This sequence originates from a human donor in good health (CMV status not recorded). Some clones in this sample may be carry-over from other donors' samples. The sequencing sample was made of CD8+ T cells from PBMCs. CDR3 amino acids: CASSLEVGLTYEQYF. The CDR3 region has the DNA TGTGCCAGCAGCTTAGAGGTAGGGTTAACCTACGAGCAGTACTTC. Looking up the rest from reference TRBV7-2 and TRBJ2-7 gives the full variable domain: GAGVSQSPSNKVTEKGKDVELRCDPISGHTALYWYRQSLGQGLEFLIYFQGNSAPDKSGLPSDRFSAERTGGSVSTLTIQRTQQEDSAVYLCASSLEVGLTYEQYFGPGTRLTVT.